This T cell receptor beta chain was obtained from a study of vaccination and CD4 T cells after COVID-19. Study summary: Median time from COVID diagnosis to post-COVID sampling was about 100 days (35 to 161). Findings of the study overall: The authors identified 304 of 307 vaccine-specific clones in convalescent patients as spike mono-reactive. A nonsignificant median increase from 21 to 38 SARS-CoV-2-reactive clonotypes was observed.

The V end was cut by 2 bases, the J end by 8 bases, with 12 bases between. CDR1 and CDR2 (germline): DFQATT, SNEGSKA (reference sequence). This CDR3 has 12 residues. Each CDR3 protein gets one entry after TCRdb re-called the PCR reads with MiXCR. This sample has 20,000 to 25,000 distinct CDR3 sequences, with about 60% found just once. This clonotype was observed a handful of times. Its antigen is as yet unknown. This clonotype originated in a human donor who had recovered from COVID-19. The chain uses TRBV20-1 and TRBJ1-2; D unclear. Specimen: CD4+ T cells from blood, collected before SARS-CoV-2 vaccination. The CDR3 DNA sequence: TGCAGTGCTAGAAGAGGGCCGGGCGGCTACACCTTC. Amino acid sequence: CSARRGPGGYTF.